This T cell receptor beta chain was profiled in a study of PD-1 blockade in classical Hodgkin lymphoma. Only in-frame clones appear in the TCRdb table, and some are missing; sequencing was by immunoSEQ multiplex PCR. The sample records tens of thousands of clones, over 80% being singletons. The sample's time point: cycle 4 day 1 (C4D1), after more than five weeks of nivolumab. No patient escaped relapse after autologous stem cell transplantation, and brentuximab vedotin exposure varied. This clonotype was sampled from a human donor with classical Hodgkin lymphoma. The sample in question was peripheral blood mononuclear cells (PBMCs), obtained before the fourth cycle of nivolumab.

DNA of the CDR3: TGTGCCAGCAGCTTAGAGGGGACCTCTTATCGCGTCTATGGCTACACCTTC. As protein: CASSLEGTSYRVYGYTF. The chain links TRBV7-9 to TRBJ1-2, with a tentative D call TRBD1 (5 bases). The ends were cut back, 1 base at V and 4 bases at J, with 19 bases in the middle. Germline V gene lookup returns CDR1 SEHNR and CDR2 FQNEAQ (reference sequence). CDR3 length equals 17 residues.